What follows are 14 T cell receptor beta chains derived from one specimen sequenced in a study of blood T cell repertoires in COVID-19. The table came from immunoSEQ multiplex PCR; TCRdb's copy has only in-frame clones and leaves some out. The data show roughly 200,000 clones, approximately 85% seen once. Sequenced sample: peripheral blood. The source of these receptors is a woman in her sixties or seventies with acute or convalescent COVID-19.

The chain combines TRBV10-3 with TRBJ1-6, with 8 bases identical to TRBD1. V lost 3 bases and J lost 6; bases outside the gene matches: 7. This CDR3 spans 16 amino acids. Germline CDR1 and CDR2: ENHRY and SYGVKD. CDR3 sequence (DNA): TGTGCCATCAGTGATACAGGACAGGGTACTAATTCACCCCTCCACTTT. It specifies CAISDTGQGTNSPLHF.

Remarks on this clone: The same CDR3 can be traced to other DNA sequences in this sample. The chain has TRBV19 and TRBJ1-1; D is possibly TRBD1 (6 bases). Trimming removed 2 bases at V and 4 bases at J, with 11 bases between. The V gene's germline CDR1 is LNHDA and CDR2 SQIVND (reference sequence). The CDR3 sequence is 14 residues long. CDR3 protein: CASSIYRGGTEAFF. The CDR3 bases are TGTGCCAGTAGTATATATAGAGGGGGCACTGAAGCTTTCTTT.

The rearrangement joins TRBV5-5 to TRBJ1-5; TRBD1 agrees at 7 bases. The CDR3 is 15 amino acids. V lost 4 bases, J lost 10 bases, and 14 bases stayed unmatched. Germline assignment: CDR1 SGHKS and CDR2 YYEKEE (reference sequence). CDR3 amino acids: CASSRGTDPLGPQHF. The DNA of the CDR3 is TGTGCCAGCAGCAGAGGGACAGATCCGTTGGGTCCCCAGCATTTT.

The chain carries TRBV30 and TRBJ1-2; D gene uncertain. The CDR3 consists of 11 residues. CDR1 and CDR2 (germline): GTSNPN, SVGIG (reference sequence). Trimming pared 2 bases from V and 8 bases from J, leaving 9 bases between. The CDR3 DNA reads TGTGCCTGGAGTTCCCTGAGGGGCTACACCTTC. This encodes CAWSSLRGYTF.

This chain links TRBV3-1 (or the pseudogene TRBV3-2) with TRBJ1-6, with a possible D match to TRBD1 (5 bases). This CDR3 region has 16 residues. Per the germline V gene, CDR1 is LGHDT and CDR2 is YNNKEL (reference sequence). Trimming left V 2 bases short and J 12 bases short, with 20 bases between. This CDR3 reads CASSQTRELVRVPLHF. DNA of the CDR3: TGTGCCAGCAGCCAAACCAGGGAACTGGTTCGGGTACCCCTCCACTTT.

The chain recombines TRBV7-9 with TRBJ2-7; D might be TRBD1 (5 bases). The V gene's germline CDR1 is SEHNR and CDR2 FQNEAQ (reference sequence). The germline V and J ends were trimmed by 1 base and 2 bases, with 9 bases remaining between them. The CDR3 has 14 amino acids. The CDR3: CASSLDHRPYEQYF. The CDR3, as DNA: TGTGCCAGCAGCTTAGATCACAGGCCCTACGAGCAGTACTTC.

The V gene is TRBV5-1, the J gene TRBJ2-7; the match to TRBD2 covers 13 bases. The CDR3 spans 15 residues. Germline CDR1 reads SGHRS; CDR2 reads YFSETQ. Unmatched junction bases numbered 6, after V lost 3 bases and J lost 6 bases. As DNA, the CDR3 is TGCGCCAGCAGCTCCGGACTAGCGGGAGTAGTCGAGCAGTACTTC. Translated: CASSSGLAGVVEQYF.

This sequence joins TRBV30 and TRBJ1-1, with TRBD1 as a possible D gene (5 bases). The germline CDR1 and CDR2 sequences are GTSNPN and SVGIG (reference sequence). There are 15 residues in the CDR3. The V end lost 4 bases, the J end lost 4 bases, and 19 bases lay between the germline ends. The CDR3 reads CAWMPHGSGGTEAFF. DNA of the CDR3: TGTGCCTGGATGCCACACGGGTCCGGGGGCACTGAAGCTTTCTTT.

This chain links TRBV6-2 or TRBV6-3 with TRBJ2-7; D ambiguous. Germline values: CDR1 MNHEY, CDR2 SVGEGT. Trimming stripped 6 bases from V and 5 bases from J, with 8 bases between. There are 11 residues in the CDR3. The CDR3 sequence: CASSQAHEQYF. CDR3 bases: TGTGCCAGCAGCCAAGCCCACGAGCAGTACTTC.

This chain uses TRBV7-6 with TRBJ2-1, with D unclear. V lost 0 bases to trimming and J lost 4 bases, with 16 bases between them. The CDR3 has 17 residues. Germline V gene lookup returns CDR1 SGHVS and CDR2 FNYEAQ. The CDR3 reads CASSLATNRRKYNEQFF. The CDR3 DNA sequence: TGTGCCAGCAGCTTAGCGACAAACAGACGTAAGTACAATGAGCAGTTCTTC. The full variable domain, with the rest looked up from reference TRBV7-6 and TRBJ2-1, is GAGVSQSPRYKVTKRGQDVALRCDPISGHVSLYWYRQALGQGPEFLTYFNYEAQQDKSGLPNDRFSAERPEGSISTLTIQRTEQRDSAMYRCASSLATNRRKYNEQFFGPGTRLTVL.

The chain recombines TRBV29-1 with TRBJ1-2; 10 nucleotides line up with TRBD1. CDR1 and CDR2 from the germline V gene are SQVTM and ANQGSEA. J lost 3 bases, V lost 7 bases, and 5 bases had no gene match. The CDR3 sequence is 13 residues long. The CDR3 DNA is TGCAGCGGCGGGACAGGGGTAGACTATGGCTACACCTTC. This gives the protein CSGGTGVDYGYTF.

The chain links TRBV14 to TRBJ2-3, with D possibly being TRBD1 (7 bases). Germline V gene lookup returns CDR1 SGHDN and CDR2 FVKESK. The CDR3 covers 16 residues. The germline V and J ends were trimmed by 4 bases and 4 bases, with 18 bases remaining between them. The CDR3 DNA is TGTGCCAGCAGCCGAGGGGGCGCGGGGAGCGCAGATACGCAGTATTTT. As protein: CASSRGGAGSADTQYF.

The chain employs TRBV11-2 and TRBJ2-2, with 11 bases lining up with TRBD2. J gave up 2 bases and V 1 base, and 0 bases lay outside the gene matches. The CDR3 extends over 16 amino acids. Per the germline V gene, CDR1 is SGHAT and CDR2 is FQNNGV. For the CDR3, the DNA is TGTGCCAGCAGCTTAGGACTAGCGGGAAACACCGGGGAGCTGTTTTTT. Amino acid sequence: CASSLGLAGNTGELFF.

The chain is built from TRBV3-1 (or the pseudogene TRBV3-2) and TRBJ2-1; TRBD2 aligns across 13 bases. From germline, CDR1 is LGHDT and CDR2 YNNKEL (reference sequence). Germline trimming cut 4 bases from V and 9 bases from J; bases unmatched to any gene: 6. CDR3 length: 15 residues. The CDR3 sequence is CASSRGLAGAGEQFF. CDR3 nucleotide sequence: TGTGCCAGCAGCCGAGGACTAGCGGGAGCCGGTGAGCAGTTCTTC.